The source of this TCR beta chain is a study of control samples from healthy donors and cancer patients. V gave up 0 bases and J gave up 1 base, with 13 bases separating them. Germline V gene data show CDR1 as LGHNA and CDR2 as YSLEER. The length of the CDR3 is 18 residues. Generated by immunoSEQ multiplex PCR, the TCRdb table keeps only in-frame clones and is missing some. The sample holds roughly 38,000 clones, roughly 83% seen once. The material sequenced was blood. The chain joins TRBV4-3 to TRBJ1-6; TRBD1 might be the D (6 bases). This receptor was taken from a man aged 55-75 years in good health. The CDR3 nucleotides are TGCGCCAGCAGCCAAGATCCAAGGGGGAGTTCCTATAATTCACCCCTCCACTTT. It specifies CASSQDPRGSSYNSPLHF.